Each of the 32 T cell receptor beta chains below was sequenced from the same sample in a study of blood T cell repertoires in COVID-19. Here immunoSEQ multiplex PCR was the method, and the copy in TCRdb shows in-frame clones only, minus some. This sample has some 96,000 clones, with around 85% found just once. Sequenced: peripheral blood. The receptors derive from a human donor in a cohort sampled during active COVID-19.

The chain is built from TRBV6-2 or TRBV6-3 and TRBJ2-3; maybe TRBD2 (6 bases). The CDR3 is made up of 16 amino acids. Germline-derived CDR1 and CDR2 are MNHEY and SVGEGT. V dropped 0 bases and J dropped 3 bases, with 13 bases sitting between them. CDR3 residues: CASSYSKQRVTDTQYF. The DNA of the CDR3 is TGTGCCAGCAGTTACTCGAAGCAGCGGGTGACAGATACGCAGTATTTT.

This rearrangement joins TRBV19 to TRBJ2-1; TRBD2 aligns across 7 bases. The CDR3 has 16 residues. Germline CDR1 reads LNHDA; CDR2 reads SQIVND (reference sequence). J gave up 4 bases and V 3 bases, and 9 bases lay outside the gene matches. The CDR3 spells CASSMVLAGFYNEQFF. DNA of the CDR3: TGTGCCAGTAGTATGGTCTTAGCGGGTTTTTACAATGAGCAGTTCTTC.

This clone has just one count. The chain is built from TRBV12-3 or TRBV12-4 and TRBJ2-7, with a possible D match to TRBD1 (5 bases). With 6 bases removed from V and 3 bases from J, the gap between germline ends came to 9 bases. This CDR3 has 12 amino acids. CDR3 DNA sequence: TGTGCCAGCAGCCGGCAGGGCTACGAGCAGTACTTC. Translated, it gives CASSRQGYEQYF.

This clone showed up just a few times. CDR3 sequence (DNA): TGTGCCAGCAGCTTAGCGAGAGGGGGCGAGCAGTACTTC. This encodes CASSLARGGEQYF. J is TRBJ2-7 and V is TRBV7-2, with D possibly being TRBD1 (6 bases). The V end lost 0 bases, the J end lost 6 bases, and 9 bases lay between the germline ends. Germline V gene data show CDR1 as SGHTA and CDR2 as FQGNSA. CDR3 length: 13 amino acids.

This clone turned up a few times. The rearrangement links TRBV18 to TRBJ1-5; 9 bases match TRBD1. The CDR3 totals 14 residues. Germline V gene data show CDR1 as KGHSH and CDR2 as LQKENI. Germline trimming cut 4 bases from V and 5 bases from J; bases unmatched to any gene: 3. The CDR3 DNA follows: TGTGCCAGCTCACTCACAGGGGGCGATCAGCCCCAGCATTTT. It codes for CASSLTGGDQPQHF.

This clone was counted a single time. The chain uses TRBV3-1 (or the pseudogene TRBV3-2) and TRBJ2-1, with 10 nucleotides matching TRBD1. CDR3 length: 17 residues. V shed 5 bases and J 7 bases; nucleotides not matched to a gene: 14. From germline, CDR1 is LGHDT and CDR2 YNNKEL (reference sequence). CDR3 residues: CASSNTLGTGVGNEQFF. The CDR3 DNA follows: TGTGCCAGCAGCAATACCTTAGGGACAGGGGTAGGAAATGAGCAGTTCTTC.

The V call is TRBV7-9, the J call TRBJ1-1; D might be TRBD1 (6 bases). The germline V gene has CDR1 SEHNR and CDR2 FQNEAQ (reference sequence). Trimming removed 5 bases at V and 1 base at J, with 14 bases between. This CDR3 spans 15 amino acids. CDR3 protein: CASSPPDRWNTEAFF. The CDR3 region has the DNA TGTGCCAGCAGCCCGCCCGACAGGTGGAACACTGAAGCTTTCTTT. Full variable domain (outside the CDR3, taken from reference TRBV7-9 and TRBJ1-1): DTGVSQNPRHKITKRGQNVTFRCDPISEHNRLYWYRQTLGQGPEFLTYFQNEAQLEKSRLLSDRFSAERPKGSFSTLEIQRTEQGDSAMYLCASSPPDRWNTEAFFGQGTRLTVV.

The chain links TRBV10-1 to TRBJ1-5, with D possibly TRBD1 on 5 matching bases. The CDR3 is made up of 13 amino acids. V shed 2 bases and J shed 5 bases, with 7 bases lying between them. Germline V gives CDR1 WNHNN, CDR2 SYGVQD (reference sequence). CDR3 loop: CASSEIGDQPQHF. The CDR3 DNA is TGCGCCAGCAGTGAGATAGGGGATCAGCCCCAGCATTTT.

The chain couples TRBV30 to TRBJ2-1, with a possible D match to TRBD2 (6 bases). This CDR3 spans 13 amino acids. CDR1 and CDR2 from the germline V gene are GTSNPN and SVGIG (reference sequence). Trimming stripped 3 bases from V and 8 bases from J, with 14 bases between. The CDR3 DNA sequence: TGTGCCTGGAGGCGGGGAGTAGTGGATGAGCAGTTCTTC. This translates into CAWRRGVVDEQFF. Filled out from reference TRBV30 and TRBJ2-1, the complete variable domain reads SQTIHQWPATLVQPVGSPLSLECTVEGTSNPNLYWYRQAAGRGLQLLFYSVGIGQISSEVPQNLSASRPQDRQFILSSKKLLLSDSGFYLCAWRRGVVDEQFFGPGTRLTVL.

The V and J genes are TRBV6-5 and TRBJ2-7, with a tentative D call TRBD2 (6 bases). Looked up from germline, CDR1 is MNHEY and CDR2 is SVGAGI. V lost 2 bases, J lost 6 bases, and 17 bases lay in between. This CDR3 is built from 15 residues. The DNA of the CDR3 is TGTGCCAGCAGTTACCCCCGGGACTTCCCCCGCGAGCAGTACTTC. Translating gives CASSYPRDFPREQYF.

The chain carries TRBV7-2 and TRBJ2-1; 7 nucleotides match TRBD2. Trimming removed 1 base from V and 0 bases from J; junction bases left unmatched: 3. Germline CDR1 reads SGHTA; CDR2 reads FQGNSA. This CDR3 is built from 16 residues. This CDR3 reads CASSLGAGVSYNEQFF. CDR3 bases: TGTGCCAGCAGCTTAGGTGCGGGAGTCTCCTACAATGAGCAGTTCTTC.

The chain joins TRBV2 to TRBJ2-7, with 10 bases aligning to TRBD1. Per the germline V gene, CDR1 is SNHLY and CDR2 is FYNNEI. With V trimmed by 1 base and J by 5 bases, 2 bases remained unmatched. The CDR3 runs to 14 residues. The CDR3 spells CASSEGDRGHEQYF. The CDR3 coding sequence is TGTGCCAGCAGTGAAGGGGACAGGGGACACGAGCAGTACTTC.

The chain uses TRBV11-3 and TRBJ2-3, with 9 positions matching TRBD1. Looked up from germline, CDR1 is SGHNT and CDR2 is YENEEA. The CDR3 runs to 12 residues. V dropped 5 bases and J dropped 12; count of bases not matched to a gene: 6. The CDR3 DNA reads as TGTGCCAGCAGCCTCCGGGACAGGGCCCAGTATTTT. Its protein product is CASSLRDRAQYF.

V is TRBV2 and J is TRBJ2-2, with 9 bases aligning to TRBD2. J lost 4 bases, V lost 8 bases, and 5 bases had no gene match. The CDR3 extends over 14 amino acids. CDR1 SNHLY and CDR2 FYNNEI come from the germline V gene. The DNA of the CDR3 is TGTGCCAGCTCCCTAGCGGGATCCACCGGGGAGCTGTTTTTT. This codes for CASSLAGSTGELFF.

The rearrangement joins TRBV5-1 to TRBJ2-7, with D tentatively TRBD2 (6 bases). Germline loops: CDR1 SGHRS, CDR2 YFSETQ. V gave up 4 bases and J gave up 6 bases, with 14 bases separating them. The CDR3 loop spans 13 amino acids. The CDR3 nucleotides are TGCGCCAGCAGCAGAGAAACTAGCTTCGAGCAGTACTTC. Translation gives CASSRETSFEQYF.

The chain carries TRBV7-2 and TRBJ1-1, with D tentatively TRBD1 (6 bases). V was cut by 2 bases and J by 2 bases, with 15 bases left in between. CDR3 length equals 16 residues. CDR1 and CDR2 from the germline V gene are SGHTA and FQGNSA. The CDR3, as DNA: TGTGCCAGCAGCTTACCCGGCCGGGGGGGCAACACTGAAGCTTTCTTT. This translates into CASSLPGRGGNTEAFF.

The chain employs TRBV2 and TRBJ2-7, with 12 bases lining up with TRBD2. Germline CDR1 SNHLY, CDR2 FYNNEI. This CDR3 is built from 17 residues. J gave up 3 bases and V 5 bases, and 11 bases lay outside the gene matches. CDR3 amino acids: CASSHTSGGLGFYEQYF. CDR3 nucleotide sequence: TGTGCCAGCAGTCATACTAGCGGGGGGCTCGGATTCTACGAGCAGTACTTC.

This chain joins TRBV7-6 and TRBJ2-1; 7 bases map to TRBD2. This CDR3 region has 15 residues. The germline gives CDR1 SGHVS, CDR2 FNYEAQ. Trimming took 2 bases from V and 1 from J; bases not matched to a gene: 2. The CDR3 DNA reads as TGTGCCAGCAGCTTATCCGGGGGGTCCTACAATGAGCAGTTCTTC. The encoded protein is CASSLSGGSYNEQFF.

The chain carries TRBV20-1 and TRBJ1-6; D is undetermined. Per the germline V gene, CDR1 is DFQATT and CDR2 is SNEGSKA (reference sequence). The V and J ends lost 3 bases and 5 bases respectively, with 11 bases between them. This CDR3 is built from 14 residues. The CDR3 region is CSASGPGNNSPLHF. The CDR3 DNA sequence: TGCAGTGCTAGTGGTCCAGGCAATAATTCACCCCTCCACTTT.

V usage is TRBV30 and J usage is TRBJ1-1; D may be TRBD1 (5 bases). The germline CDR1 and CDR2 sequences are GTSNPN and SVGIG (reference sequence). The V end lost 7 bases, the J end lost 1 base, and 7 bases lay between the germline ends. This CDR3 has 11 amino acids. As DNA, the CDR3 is TGTGCCTACACAGGGAACACTGAAGCTTTCTTT. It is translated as CAYTGNTEAFF.

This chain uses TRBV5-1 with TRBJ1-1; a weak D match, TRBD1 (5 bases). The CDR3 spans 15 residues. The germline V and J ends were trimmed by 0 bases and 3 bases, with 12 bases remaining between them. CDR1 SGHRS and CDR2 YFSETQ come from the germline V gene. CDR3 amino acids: CASSLGGTADTEAFF. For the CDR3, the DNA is TGCGCCAGCAGCTTGGGGGGGACTGCTGACACTGAAGCTTTCTTT.

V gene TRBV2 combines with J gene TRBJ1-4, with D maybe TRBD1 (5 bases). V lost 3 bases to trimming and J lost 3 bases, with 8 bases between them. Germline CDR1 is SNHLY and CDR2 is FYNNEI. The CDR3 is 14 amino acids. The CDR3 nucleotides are TGTGCCAGCAGTGAGGAGACAGCTAATGAAAAACTGTTTTTT. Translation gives CASSEETANEKLFF.

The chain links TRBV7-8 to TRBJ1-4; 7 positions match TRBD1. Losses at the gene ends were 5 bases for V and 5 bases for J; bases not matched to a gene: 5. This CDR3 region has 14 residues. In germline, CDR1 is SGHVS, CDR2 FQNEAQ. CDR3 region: CASSPSTGNEKLFF. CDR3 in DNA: TGTGCCAGCAGCCCATCGACAGGGAATGAAAAACTGTTTTTT.

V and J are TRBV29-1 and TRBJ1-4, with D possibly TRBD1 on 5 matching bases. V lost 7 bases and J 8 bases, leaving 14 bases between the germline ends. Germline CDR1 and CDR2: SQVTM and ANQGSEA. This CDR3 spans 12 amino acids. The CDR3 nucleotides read TGCAGCGCCACGACAGTTCGGGAAAAACTGTTTTTT. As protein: CSATTVREKLFF.

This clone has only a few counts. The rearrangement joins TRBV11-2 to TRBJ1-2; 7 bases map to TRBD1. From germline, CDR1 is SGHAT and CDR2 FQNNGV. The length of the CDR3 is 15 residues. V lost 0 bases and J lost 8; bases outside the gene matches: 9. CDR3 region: CASSLDGGQAGGYTF. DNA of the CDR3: TGTGCCAGCAGCTTAGATGGAGGACAGGCAGGAGGCTACACCTTC. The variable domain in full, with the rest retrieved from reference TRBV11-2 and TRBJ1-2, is EAGVAQSPRYKIIEKRQSVAFWCNPISGHATLYWYQQILGQGPKLLIQFQNNGVVDDSQLPKDRFSAERLKGVDSTLKIQPAKLEDSAVYLCASSLDGGQAGGYTFGSGTRLTVV.

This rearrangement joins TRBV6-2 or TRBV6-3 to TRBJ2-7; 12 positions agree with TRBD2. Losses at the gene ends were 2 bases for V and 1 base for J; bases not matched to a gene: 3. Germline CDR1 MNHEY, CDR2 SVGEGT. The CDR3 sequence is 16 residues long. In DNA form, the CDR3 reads TGTGCCAGCAGTTACCGAGGACTAGCGGGATCCTACGAGCAGTACTTC. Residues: CASSYRGLAGSYEQYF.

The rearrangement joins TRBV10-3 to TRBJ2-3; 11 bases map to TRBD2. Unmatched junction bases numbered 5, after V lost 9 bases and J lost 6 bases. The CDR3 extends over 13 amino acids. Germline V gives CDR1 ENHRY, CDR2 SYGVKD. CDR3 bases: TGTGCCATTCGACTAGCGGGGACGGATACGCAGTATTTT. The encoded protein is CAIRLAGTDTQYF.

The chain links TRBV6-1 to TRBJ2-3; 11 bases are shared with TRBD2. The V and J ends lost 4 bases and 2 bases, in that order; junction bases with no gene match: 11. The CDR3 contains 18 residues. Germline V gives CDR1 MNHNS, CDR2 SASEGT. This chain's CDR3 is CASSAILAGEIYTDTQYF. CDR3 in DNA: TGTGCCAGCAGTGCAATACTAGCGGGGGAGATATACACAGATACGCAGTATTTT.

The CDR3 sequence: CASYTVSSYEQYF. The CDR3 coding sequence is TGTGCCTCTTACACAGTGAGCTCCTACGAGCAGTACTTC. The genes are TRBV30 and TRBJ2-7; D uncertain. The CDR3 consists of 13 residues. Germline-derived CDR1 and CDR2 are GTSNPN and SVGIG (reference sequence). Trimming took 7 bases from V and 0 from J, leaving 13 bases between them.

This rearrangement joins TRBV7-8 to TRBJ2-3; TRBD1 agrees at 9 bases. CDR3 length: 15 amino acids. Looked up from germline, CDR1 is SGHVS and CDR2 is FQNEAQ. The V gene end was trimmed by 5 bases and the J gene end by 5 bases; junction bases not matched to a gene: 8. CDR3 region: CASSQGTGRGDTQYF. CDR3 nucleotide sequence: TGTGCCAGCAGCCAAGGGACAGGGCGTGGAGATACGCAGTATTTT.

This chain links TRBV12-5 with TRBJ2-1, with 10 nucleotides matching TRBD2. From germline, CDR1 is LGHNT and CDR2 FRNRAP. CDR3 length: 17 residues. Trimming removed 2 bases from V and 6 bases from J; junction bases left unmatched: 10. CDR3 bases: TGTGCTAGTGGTTTGTTGAGAGGGACTAGCGTTTCCAATGAGCAGTTCTTC. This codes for CASGLLRGTSVSNEQFF.

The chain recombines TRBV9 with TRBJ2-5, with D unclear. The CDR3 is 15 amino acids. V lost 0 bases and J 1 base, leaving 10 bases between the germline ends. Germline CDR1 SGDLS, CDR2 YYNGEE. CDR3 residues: CASSVGAKSQETQYF. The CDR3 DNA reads TGTGCCAGCAGCGTAGGGGCCAAGAGCCAAGAGACCCAGTACTTC.